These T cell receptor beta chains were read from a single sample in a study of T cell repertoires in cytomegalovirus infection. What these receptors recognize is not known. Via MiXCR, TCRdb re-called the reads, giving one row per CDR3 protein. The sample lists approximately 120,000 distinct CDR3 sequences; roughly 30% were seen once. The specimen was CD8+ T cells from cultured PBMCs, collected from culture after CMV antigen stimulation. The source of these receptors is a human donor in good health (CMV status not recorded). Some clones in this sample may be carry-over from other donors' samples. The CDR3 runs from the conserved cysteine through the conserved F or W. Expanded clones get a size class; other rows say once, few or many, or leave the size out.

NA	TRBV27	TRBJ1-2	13	CASSLDRGAGYTF
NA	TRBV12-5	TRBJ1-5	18	CASGLGAGGYYSNQPQHF
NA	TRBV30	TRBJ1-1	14	CAWSLGGGITEAFF
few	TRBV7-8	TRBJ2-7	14	CASSPRQGYSEQYF
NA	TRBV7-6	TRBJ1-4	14	CASSFTDSGEKLFF
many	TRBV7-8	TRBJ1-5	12	CASTAVGQPQHF
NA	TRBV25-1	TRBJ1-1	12	CASSEWQRGAFF
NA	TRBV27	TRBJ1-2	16	CASSLSPQPINYGYTF
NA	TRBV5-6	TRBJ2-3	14	CASSLSSYTDTQYF
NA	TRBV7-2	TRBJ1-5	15	CASSSDRGSNQPQHF
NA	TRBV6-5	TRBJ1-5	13	CASSSAGAQPQHF
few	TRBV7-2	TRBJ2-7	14	CASSWGTSGYEQYF
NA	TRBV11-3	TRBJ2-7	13	CASSDGTAYEQYF
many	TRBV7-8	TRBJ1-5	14	CASSEGQGAQPQHF
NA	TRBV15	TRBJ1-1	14	CATSSGQGNTEAFF
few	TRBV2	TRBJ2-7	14	CASSVTGIPYEQYF
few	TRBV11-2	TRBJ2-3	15	CASSPGVAATDTQYF
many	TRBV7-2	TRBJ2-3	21	CASSSFLYGLRTGTSTDTQYF
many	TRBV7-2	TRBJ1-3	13	CASSLLSGNTIYF
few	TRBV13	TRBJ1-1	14	CASSSTGGVTEAFF
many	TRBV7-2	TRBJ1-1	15	CASSLPGRLNTEAFF
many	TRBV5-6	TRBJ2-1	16	CASSYGGVQGWGEQFF
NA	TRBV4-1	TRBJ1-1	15	CASSQGQGVRTEAFF
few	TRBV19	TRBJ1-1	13	CASSRQTDTEAFF
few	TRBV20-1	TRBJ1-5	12	CSAMGIGQPQHF
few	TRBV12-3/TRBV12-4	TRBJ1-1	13	CASSYAVGTEAFF
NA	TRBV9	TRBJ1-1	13	CASSEGGGTEAFF
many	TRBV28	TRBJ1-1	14	CASNPLRAYTEAFF
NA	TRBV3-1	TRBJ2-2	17	CASSQASGLAGDGELFF
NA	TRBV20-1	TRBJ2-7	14	CSAGGRDRPYEQYF
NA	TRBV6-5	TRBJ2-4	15	CASREHSLAKNIQYF
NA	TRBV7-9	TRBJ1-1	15	CASSLATGMNTEAFF
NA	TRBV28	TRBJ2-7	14	CASSFFRDTYEQYF
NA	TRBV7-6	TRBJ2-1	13	CASSPRGRNEQFF
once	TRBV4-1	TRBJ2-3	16	CASSHRLAGVTDTQYF
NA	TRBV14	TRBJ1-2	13	CASSPYRGFGYTF
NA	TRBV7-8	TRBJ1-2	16	CASSSHRTGRYYGYTF
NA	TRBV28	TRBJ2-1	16	CASSLGVGGSYNEQFF
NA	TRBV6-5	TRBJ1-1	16	CASSYWQGAMNTEAFF
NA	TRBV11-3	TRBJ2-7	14	CASSLSGSTYEQYF
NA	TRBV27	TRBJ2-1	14	CASSPSRGGNEQFF
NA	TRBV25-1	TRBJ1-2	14	CASSEYRTADGYTF
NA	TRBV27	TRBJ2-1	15	CASSPLGPSIDEQFF
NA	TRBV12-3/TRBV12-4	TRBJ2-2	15	CASSPRGGVTGELFF
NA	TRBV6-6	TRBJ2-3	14	CASSFTSVTDTQYF
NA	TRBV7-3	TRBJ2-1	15	CASSLVVSSYNEQFF
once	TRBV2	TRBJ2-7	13	CASETGSLGEQYF
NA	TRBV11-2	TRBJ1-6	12	CASSPPNSPLHF
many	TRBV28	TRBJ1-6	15	CASSAPGQRNSPLHF
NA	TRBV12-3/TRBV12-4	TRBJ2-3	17	CASSGLTRGRSTDTQYF
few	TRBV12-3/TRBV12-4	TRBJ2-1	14	CASSLSVDYNEQFF
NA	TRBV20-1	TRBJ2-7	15	CSATRSGGDPYEQYF
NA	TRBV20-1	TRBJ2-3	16	CSAASGASISTDTQYF
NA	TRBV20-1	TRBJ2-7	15	CSALPPRDVSYEQYF
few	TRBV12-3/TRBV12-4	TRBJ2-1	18	CATSPGTSGGPRYNEQFF
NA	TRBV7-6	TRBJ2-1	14	CASNTGGGVHEQFF
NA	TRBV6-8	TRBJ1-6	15	CASSYSEGYRSPLHF
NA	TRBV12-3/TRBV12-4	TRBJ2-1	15	CASSFLAGGPNEQFF
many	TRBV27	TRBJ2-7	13	CASSSGSSYEQYF
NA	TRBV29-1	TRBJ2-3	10	CSVYTDTQYF